These 22 T cell receptor beta chains originate from one sample sequenced in a study of B cell selection in AIRE deficiency. The sorted conventional CD4 T cells were gated as CD4+CD127+. TCRdb's table, derived via immunoSEQ multiplex PCR, lists solely in-frame clones and lacks some. This table holds about 25,000 clones, around 97% found once. Material for sequencing was conventional CD4+ T cells sorted from PBMCs. The receptors were sampled from a human donor with AIRE deficiency.

In its sample, this clone was seen once. The chain uses TRBV6-5 and TRBJ1-3; possibly TRBD1 for D (6 bases). Per the germline V gene, CDR1 is MNHEY and CDR2 is SVGAGI. The CDR3 is made up of 15 amino acids. The germline V and J ends were trimmed by 3 bases and 3 bases, with 12 bases remaining between them. CDR3 coding DNA: TGTGCCAGCAGTTATGGGGGGGCTAATGGAAACACCATATATTTT. Encoded protein: CASSYGGANGNTIYF.

The rearrangement links TRBV5-1 to TRBJ1-5, with TRBD1 matching 10 bases. The junction had 3 bases not matched to a gene; V was cut back by 4 bases and J by 2 bases. Germline V gene sequence: CDR1 SGHRS, CDR2 YFSETQ. CDR3 size: 15 residues. This chain's CDR3 is CASSPGTGGNQPQHF. The CDR3 DNA reads TGCGCCAGCAGCCCCGGGACAGGGGGCAATCAGCCCCAGCATTTT.

V gene TRBV6-1 combines with J gene TRBJ1-5; D call uncertain. Germline CDR1 MNHNS, CDR2 SASEGT. The CDR3 covers 15 residues. Trimming pared 0 bases from V and 0 bases from J, leaving 6 bases between. CDR3 residues: CASSEADGSNQPQHF. CDR3 DNA sequence: TGTGCCAGCAGTGAAGCCGACGGTAGCAATCAGCCCCAGCATTTT.

This chain joins TRBV4-3 and TRBJ2-7; TRBD1 matches 11 bases. CDR1 and CDR2 from the germline V gene are LGHNA and YSLEER. V lost 3 bases to trimming and J lost 3 bases; unmatched junction nucleotides: 7. CDR3 length: 16 amino acids. The CDR3 nucleotides read TGCGCCAGCAGCCAGCCCGGGGGACAGGGGGACTACGAGCAGTACTTC. Encoded protein: CASSQPGGQGDYEQYF.

The chain joins TRBV7-2 to TRBJ2-3, with TRBD2 as a possible D gene (6 bases). This CDR3 has 18 residues. V lost 0 bases to trimming and J lost 1 base, with 17 bases between them. Germline loops: CDR1 SGHTA, CDR2 FQGNSA. The CDR3 region is CASSLASGGVRRTDTQYF. CDR3 nucleotide sequence: TGTGCCAGCAGCTTAGCTAGTGGCGGGGTGCGCCGCACAGATACGCAGTATTTT.

This chain uses TRBV27 with TRBJ2-5; D gene ambiguous. Germline V gene sequence: CDR1 MNHEY, CDR2 SMNVEV (reference sequence). V was cut by 3 bases and J by 9 bases, with 11 bases left in between. The CDR3 length is 12 residues. For the CDR3, the DNA is TGTGCCAGCAGTTTTAGAGGTTCACCCCAGTACTTC. It encodes CASSFRGSPQYF.

The J gene is TRBJ1-2, the V gene TRBV11-2; TRBD1 matches at 7 bases. Germline V lookup: CDR1 SGHAT, CDR2 FQNNGV. This CDR3 is 12 amino acids long. V dropped 4 bases and J dropped 8; count of bases not matched to a gene: 4. The CDR3 spells CASSSARGGYTF. For the CDR3, the DNA is TGTGCCAGCAGCTCCGCCAGGGGGGGCTACACCTTC. Supplemented by reference TRBV11-2 and TRBJ1-2, the full variable domain reads EAGVAQSPRYKIIEKRQSVAFWCNPISGHATLYWYQQILGQGPKLLIQFQNNGVVDDSQLPKDRFSAERLKGVDSTLKIQPAKLEDSAVYLCASSSARGGYTFGSGTRLTVV.

The chain employs TRBV7-2 and TRBJ2-7, with D perhaps TRBD1 or TRBD2 (5 bases each). The CDR3 totals 14 residues. The ends were cut back, 7 bases at V and 2 bases at J, with 15 bases in the middle. CDR1 SGHTA and CDR2 FQGNSA come from the germline V gene. CDR3 sequence (DNA): TGTGCCAGCACCAAACCGGGACGTCCCTACGAGCAGTACTTC. Translated: CASTKPGRPYEQYF.

V gene TRBV5-1 combines with J gene TRBJ2-7; D gene uncertain. The CDR3 extends over 14 amino acids. From germline, CDR1 is SGHRS and CDR2 YFSETQ. Trimming pared 0 bases from V and 5 bases from J, leaving 12 bases between. Here the CDR3 DNA reads TGCGCCAGCAGCTTGGGAGAAAGCACTGACGAGCAGTACTTC. This sequence encodes CASSLGESTDEQYF.

V and J are TRBV6-6 and TRBJ1-3; TRBD1 matches 7 bases. The CDR3 has 15 amino acids. V trimming: 0 bases; J trimming: 7 bases; junction bases outside the gene matches: 6. Germline CDR1 MNHNY, CDR2 SVGAGI (reference sequence). In DNA, the CDR3 is TGTGCCAGCAGTTACTCGATCGGCAGGGGGAACACCATATATTTT. Its translation is CASSYSIGRGNTIYF.

This clone appeared once. The chain joins TRBV28 to TRBJ1-2; D uncertain. Germline values: CDR1 MDHEN, CDR2 SYDVKM. The CDR3 is 14 residues long. V was cut by 3 bases and J by 8 bases, with 16 bases left in between. For the CDR3, the DNA is TGTGCCAGCAGTTTTCCCCCGGCGGGGTACGGCTACACCTTC. It is translated as CASSFPPAGYGYTF.

The gene calls are TRBV7-6 and TRBJ2-3; TRBD2 might be the D (6 bases). V was shortened by 1 base and J by 1 base, with 12 bases between the two germline ends. CDR1 is SGHVS, CDR2 FNYEAQ, per germline. The CDR3 covers 16 residues. As DNA, the CDR3 is TGTGCCAGCAGCTTAGTTGGAGGGAGTGGCACAGATACGCAGTATTTT. Translating it yields CASSLVGGSGTDTQYF.

This sequence joins TRBV7-2 and TRBJ1-3; no clear D. The germline gives CDR1 SGHTA, CDR2 FQGNSA. The CDR3 length is 17 residues. Trimming took 1 base from V and 0 from J, leaving 13 bases between them. The CDR3 protein is CASSLVRAGPSGNTIYF. The CDR3 coding sequence is TGTGCCAGCAGCTTAGTGAGGGCCGGGCCCTCTGGAAACACCATATATTTT. Full variable domain (remainder filled in from reference TRBV7-2 and TRBJ1-3): GAGVSQSPSNKVTEKGKDVELRCDPISGHTALYWYRQSLGQGLEFLIYFQGNSAPDKSGLPSDRFSAERTGGSVSTLTIQRTQQEDSAVYLCASSLVRAGPSGNTIYFGEGSWLTVV.

J is TRBJ2-7 and V is TRBV25-1, with D unresolved. The germline gives CDR1 MGHDK, CDR2 SYGVNS. V lost 8 bases and J lost 5, with 19 bases in between. The CDR3 runs to 14 residues. The DNA of the CDR3 is TGTGCCAGCCGACCTGACGGCCCGACCCACGAGCAGTACTTC. Its protein is CASRPDGPTHEQYF.

The V call is TRBV19, the J call TRBJ1-1; D remains unclear. Germline V CDR1 and CDR2: LNHDA, SQIVND (reference sequence). CDR3 length equals 15 residues. The germline V and J ends were trimmed by 4 bases and 4 bases, with 16 bases remaining between them. CDR3 DNA: TGTGCCAGTAGTAACCCCGACTGGGGAGGCACTGAAGCTTTCTTT. This codes for CASSNPDWGGTEAFF.

The rearrangement links TRBV29-1 to TRBJ1-1; D ambiguous. The V and J ends lost 6 bases and 1 base respectively, with 12 bases between them. Germline CDR1 is SQVTM and CDR2 is ANQGSEA. The CDR3 sequence is 13 residues long. CDR3 nucleotide sequence: TGCAGCGTCCGGGCAGGAGGGAACACTGAAGCTTTCTTT. It yields the protein CSVRAGGNTEAFF.

On this clone itself: This is likely a read error, given that the CDR3 carries no conserved phenylalanine or tryptophan at its end. The DNA is omitted, as the CDR3 cannot be located on it reliably, and the CDR3 follows TCRdb's listing. This sequence joins TRBV4-1 and TRBJ2-7; the table's D call, TRBD2, was not checked against the DNA. Germline V lookup: CDR1 MGHRA, CDR2 YSYEKL. The CDR3 adds up to 11 amino acids, both ends counted. CDR3: CASSQEGDAGR.

The gene calls are TRBV21-1 and TRBJ2-7; the table names TRBD2, a call not compared with the DNA. TRBV21-1 is a documented pseudogene. This CDR3 has 16 residues. CDR3 protein: CASSKARQLNHGEQYF. Here the CDR3 DNA reads TGTGCCAGCAGCAAAGCGCGGCAGCTTAATCACGGCGAGCAGTACTTC.

The rearrangement joins TRBV7-2 to TRBJ1-6; the D gene is possibly TRBD1 (5 bases). Trimming stripped 5 bases from V and 6 bases from J, with 17 bases between. This CDR3 has 16 residues. Per the germline V gene, CDR1 is SGHTA and CDR2 is FQGNSA. For the CDR3, the DNA is TGTGCCAGCAGCCTGGGCGGGGGGACCCTTAATTCACCCCTCCACTTT. This translates into CASSLGGGTLNSPLHF.

V gene TRBV19 combines with J gene TRBJ2-5; D may correspond to TRBD1 or TRBD2 (5 bases each). Between the trimmed V and J ends, which lost 6 bases and 5 bases, there was a span of 13 bases. The CDR3 totals 13 residues. Germline CDR1 and CDR2: LNHDA and SQIVND (reference sequence). The CDR3 sequence: CASRGEGGETQYF. The CDR3 coding sequence is TGTGCCAGTAGGGGGGAAGGTGGTGAGACCCAGTACTTC.

The V and J genes are TRBV6-5 and TRBJ2-7; 7 bases map to TRBD1. J lost 4 bases, V lost 6 bases, and 3 bases had no gene match. The CDR3 length is 12 residues. CDR1 and CDR2 from the germline V gene are MNHEY and SVGAGI. The CDR3 region is CASSPDRYEQYF. The DNA of the CDR3 is TGTGCCAGCAGCCCGGACAGGTACGAGCAGTACTTC.

The V gene is TRBV18, the J gene TRBJ1-3; possibly TRBD1 for D (6 bases). The V gene lost 8 bases and the J gene lost 0 bases, with 8 bases spanning the gap. Germline loops: CDR1 KGHSH, CDR2 LQKENI. This CDR3 has 13 residues. This chain's CDR3 is CASGQYSGNTIYF. The CDR3 DNA sequence: TGTGCCAGCGGACAGTACTCTGGAAACACCATATATTTT.